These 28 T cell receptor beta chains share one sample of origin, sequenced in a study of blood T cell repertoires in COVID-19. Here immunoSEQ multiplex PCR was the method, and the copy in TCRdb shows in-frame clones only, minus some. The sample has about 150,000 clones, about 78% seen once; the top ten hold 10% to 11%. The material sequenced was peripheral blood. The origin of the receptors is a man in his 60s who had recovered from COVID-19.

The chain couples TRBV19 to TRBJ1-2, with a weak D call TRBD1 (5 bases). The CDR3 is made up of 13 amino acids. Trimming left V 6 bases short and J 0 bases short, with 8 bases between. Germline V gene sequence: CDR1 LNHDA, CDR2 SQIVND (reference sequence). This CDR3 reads CASSMTANYGYTF. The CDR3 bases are TGTGCCAGTAGCATGACAGCTAACTATGGCTACACCTTC.

The CDR3 is CASSLGERNGYTF. CDR3 sequence (DNA): TGTGCCAGCAGCTTGGGGGAGAGAAATGGCTACACCTTC. The chain couples TRBV5-4 to TRBJ1-2; the D is unclear. CDR3 length: 13 residues. V lost 0 bases to trimming and J lost 6 bases, with 9 bases between them. Germline lookup yields CDR1 SGHNT and CDR2 YYREEE (reference sequence).

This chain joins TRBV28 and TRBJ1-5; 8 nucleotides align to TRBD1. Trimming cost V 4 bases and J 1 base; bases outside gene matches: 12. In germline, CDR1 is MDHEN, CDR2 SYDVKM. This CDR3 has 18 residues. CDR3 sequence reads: CASSSRTGFRESNQPQHF. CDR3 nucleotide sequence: TGTGCCAGCAGTTCCCGGACAGGGTTTAGAGAAAGCAATCAGCCCCAGCATTTT.

The CDR3 sequence is CASSFSTGDYGYTF. CDR3 bases: TGTGCCAGCAGTTTCTCGACAGGGGACTATGGCTACACCTTC. This sequence joins TRBV28 and TRBJ1-2, with 8 bases fitting TRBD1. CDR1 is MDHEN, CDR2 SYDVKM, per germline. Losses at the gene ends were 3 bases for V and 3 bases for J; bases not matched to a gene: 3. The CDR3 is 14 residues long.

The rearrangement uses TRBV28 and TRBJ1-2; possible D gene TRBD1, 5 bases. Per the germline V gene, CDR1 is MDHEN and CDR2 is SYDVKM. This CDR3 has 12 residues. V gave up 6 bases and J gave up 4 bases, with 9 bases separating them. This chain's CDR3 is CASRDDSYGYTF. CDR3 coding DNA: TGTGCCAGCAGGGACGACAGCTATGGCTACACCTTC.

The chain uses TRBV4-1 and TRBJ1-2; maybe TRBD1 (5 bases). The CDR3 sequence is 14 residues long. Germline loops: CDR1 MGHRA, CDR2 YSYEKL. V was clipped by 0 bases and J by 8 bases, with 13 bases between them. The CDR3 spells CASSQEGRAHGYTF. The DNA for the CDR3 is TGCGCCAGCAGCCAAGAAGGCAGGGCGCACGGCTACACCTTC.

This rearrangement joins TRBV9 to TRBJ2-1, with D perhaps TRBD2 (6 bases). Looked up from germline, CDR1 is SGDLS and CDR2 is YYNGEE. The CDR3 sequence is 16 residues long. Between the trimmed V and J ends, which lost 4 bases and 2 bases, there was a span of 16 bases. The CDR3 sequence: CASSPEGGGTYNEQFF. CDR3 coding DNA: TGTGCCAGCAGCCCGGAAGGTGGAGGGACCTACAATGAGCAGTTCTTC.

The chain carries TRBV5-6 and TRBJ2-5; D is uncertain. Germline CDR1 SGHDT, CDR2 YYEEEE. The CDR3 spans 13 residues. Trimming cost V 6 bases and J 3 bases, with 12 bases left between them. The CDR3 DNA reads TGTGCCAGCACCCGATTCCGGGAAGAGACCCAGTACTTC. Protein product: CASTRFREETQYF.

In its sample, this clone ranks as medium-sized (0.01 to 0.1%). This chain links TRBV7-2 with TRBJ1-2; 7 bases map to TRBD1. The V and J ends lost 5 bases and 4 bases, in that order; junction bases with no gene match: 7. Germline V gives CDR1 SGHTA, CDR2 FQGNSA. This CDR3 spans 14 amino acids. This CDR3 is CASSPTGVPYGYTF. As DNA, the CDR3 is TGTGCCAGCAGCCCCACAGGGGTTCCCTATGGCTACACCTTC.

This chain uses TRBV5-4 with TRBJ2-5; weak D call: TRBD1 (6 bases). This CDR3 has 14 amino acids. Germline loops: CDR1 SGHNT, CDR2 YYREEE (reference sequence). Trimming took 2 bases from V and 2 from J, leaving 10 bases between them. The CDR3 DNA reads TGTGCCAGCAGCTTTTCAACAGGGCAAGAGACCCAGTACTTC. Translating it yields CASSFSTGQETQYF.

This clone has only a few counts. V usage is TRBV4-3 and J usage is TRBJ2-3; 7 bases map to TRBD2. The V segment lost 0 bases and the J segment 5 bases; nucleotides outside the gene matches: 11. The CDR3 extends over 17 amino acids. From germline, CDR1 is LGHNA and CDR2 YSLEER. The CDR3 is CASSQDFPGGLRDTQYF. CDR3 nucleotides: TGCGCCAGCAGCCAAGACTTCCCGGGAGGTCTTCGAGATACGCAGTATTTT.

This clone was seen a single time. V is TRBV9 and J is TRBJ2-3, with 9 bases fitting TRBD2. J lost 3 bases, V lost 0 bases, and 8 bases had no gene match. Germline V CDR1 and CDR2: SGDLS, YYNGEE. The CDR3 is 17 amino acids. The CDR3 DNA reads TGTGCCAGCAGCGTAGCCCCCCCGGGACTAGCAACAGATACGCAGTATTTT. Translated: CASSVAPPGLATDTQYF.

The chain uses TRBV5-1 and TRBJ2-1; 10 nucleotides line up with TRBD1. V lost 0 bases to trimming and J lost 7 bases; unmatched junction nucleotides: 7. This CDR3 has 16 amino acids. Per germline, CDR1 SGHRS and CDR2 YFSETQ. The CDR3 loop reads CASSLARDRGQNEQFF. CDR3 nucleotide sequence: TGCGCCAGCAGCTTGGCCCGGGACAGGGGACAGAATGAGCAGTTCTTC.

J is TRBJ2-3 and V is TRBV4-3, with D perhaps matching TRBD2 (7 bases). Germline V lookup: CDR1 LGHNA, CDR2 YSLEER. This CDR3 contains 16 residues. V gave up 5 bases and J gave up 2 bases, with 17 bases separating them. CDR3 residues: CASSGTSGGITDTQYF. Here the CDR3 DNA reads TGCGCCAGCAGCGGTACTTCGGGGGGCATCACAGATACGCAGTATTTT.

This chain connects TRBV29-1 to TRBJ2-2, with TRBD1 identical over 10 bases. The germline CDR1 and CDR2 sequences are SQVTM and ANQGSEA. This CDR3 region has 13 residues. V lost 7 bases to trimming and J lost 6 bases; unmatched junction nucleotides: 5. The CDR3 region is CSARTGGAGELFF. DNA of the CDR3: TGCAGCGCTCGGACAGGGGGGGCCGGGGAGCTGTTTTTT.

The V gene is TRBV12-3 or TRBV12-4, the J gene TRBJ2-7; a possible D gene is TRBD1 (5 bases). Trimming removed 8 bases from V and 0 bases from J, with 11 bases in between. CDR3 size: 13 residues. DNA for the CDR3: TGTGCCAGCTCGCTTCAGGGCTCCTACGAGCAGTACTTC. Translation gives CASSLQGSYEQYF.

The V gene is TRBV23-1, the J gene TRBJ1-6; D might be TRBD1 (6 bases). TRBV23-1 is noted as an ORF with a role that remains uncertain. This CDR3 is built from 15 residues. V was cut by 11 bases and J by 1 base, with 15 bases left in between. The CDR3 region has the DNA TGCGCCGGACAGCGGAAAAGGTCCTATAATTCACCCCTCCACTTT. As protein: CAGQRKRSYNSPLHF.

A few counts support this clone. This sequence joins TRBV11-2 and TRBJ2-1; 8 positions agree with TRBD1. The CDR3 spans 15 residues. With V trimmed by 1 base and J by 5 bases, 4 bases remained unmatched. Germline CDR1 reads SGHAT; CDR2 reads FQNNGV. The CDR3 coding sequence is TGTGCCAGCAGCTTAGCCTGGACAGGGAACAATGAGCAGTTCTTC. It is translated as CASSLAWTGNNEQFF.

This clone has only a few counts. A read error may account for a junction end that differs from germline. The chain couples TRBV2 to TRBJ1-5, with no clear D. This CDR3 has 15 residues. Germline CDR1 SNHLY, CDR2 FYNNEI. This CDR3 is CASSLRYASDQPQHF. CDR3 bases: TGTGCCAGCAGTCTCCGATATGCTAGCGATCAGCCCCAGCATTTT.

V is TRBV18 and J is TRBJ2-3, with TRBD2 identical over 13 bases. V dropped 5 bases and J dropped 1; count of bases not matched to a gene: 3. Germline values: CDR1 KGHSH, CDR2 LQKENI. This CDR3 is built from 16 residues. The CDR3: CASSSGTSGGTDTQYF. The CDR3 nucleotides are TGTGCCAGCTCATCCGGGACTAGCGGGGGCACAGATACGCAGTATTTT.

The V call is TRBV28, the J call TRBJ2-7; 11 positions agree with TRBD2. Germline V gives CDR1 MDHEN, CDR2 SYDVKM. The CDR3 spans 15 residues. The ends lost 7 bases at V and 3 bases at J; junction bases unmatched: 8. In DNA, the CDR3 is TGTGCCAGCACTCAGGGGGGGACTAGCGGCTACGAGCAGTACTTC. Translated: CASTQGGTSGYEQYF. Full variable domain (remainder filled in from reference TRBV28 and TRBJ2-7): DVKVTQSSRYLVKRTGEKVFLECVQDMDHENMFWYRQDPGLGLRLIYFSYDVKMKEKGDIPEGYSVSREKKERFSLILESASTNQTSMYLCASTQGGTSGYEQYFGPGTRLTVT.

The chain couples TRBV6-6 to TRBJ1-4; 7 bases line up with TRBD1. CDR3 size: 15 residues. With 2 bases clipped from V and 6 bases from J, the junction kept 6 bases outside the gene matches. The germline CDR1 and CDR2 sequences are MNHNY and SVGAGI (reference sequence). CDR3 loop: CASSYGGRGDEKLFF. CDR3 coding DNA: TGTGCCAGCAGTTACGGCGGCAGGGGGGATGAAAAACTGTTTTTT.

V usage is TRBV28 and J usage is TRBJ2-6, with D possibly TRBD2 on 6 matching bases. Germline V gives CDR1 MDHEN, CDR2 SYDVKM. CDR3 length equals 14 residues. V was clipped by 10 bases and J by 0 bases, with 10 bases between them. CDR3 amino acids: CATRGVSGANVLTF. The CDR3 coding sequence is TGTGCCACCCGCGGGGTCTCTGGGGCCAACGTCCTGACTTTC.

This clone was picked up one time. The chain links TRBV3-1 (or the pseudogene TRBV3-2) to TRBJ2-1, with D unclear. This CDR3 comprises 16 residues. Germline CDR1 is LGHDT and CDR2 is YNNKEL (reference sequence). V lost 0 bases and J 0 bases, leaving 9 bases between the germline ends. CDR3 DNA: TGTGCCAGCAGCCAAGATTACTCTAGCTCCTACAATGAGCAGTTCTTC. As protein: CASSQDYSSSYNEQFF.

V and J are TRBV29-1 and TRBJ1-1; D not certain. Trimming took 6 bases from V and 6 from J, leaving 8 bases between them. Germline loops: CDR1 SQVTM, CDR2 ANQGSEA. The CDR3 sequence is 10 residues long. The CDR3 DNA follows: TGCAGCGTGCGGGGAGCTGAAGCTTTCTTT. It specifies CSVRGAEAFF.

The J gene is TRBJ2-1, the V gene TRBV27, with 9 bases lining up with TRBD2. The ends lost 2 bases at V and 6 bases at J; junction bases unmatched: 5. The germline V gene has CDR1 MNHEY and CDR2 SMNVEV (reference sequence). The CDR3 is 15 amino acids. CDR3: CASSLRLAGINEQFF. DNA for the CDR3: TGTGCCAGCAGTTTAAGGCTAGCGGGAATCAATGAGCAGTTCTTC.

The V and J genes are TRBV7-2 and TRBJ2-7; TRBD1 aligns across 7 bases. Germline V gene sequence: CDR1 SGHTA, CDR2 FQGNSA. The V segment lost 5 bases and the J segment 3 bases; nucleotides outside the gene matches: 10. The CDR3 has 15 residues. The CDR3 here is CASSPWVGQIYEQYF. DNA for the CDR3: TGTGCCAGCAGCCCGTGGGTGGGACAGATCTACGAGCAGTACTTC.

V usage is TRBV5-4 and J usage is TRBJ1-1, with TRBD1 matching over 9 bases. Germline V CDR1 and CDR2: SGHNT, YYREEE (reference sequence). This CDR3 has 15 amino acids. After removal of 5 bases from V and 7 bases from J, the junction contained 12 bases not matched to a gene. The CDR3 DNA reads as TGTGCCAGCAGACTTAAACGACAGGGGGAGGGTGAAGCTTTCTTT. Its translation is CASRLKRQGEGEAFF.